Shown below are 27 T cell receptor beta chains from a single sample sequenced in a study of spatial heterogeneity in lung cancer. Sample time point: blood at routine non-recurrence follow-up after resection. TCRdb re-called the 5' RACE reads through MiXCR, storing one row per CDR3 protein. The sample carries about 43,000 distinct CDR3 sequences, more than 20% recorded once. Sequenced material: PBMCs, taken at follow-up. Source of these receptors: a female donor with early-stage non-small cell lung cancer.

This clonotype has ten or more counts. The J gene is TRBJ1-5, the V gene TRBV7-3, with 7 bases aligning to TRBD1. J was trimmed by 5 bases and V by 5 bases; bases with no gene match: 3. Germline V lookup: CDR1 SGHTA, CDR2 FQGTGA. The CDR3 is made up of 13 amino acids. As DNA, the CDR3 is TGTGCCAGCAGCCTAGGGACAGATCAGCCCCAGCATTTT. It yields the protein CASSLGTDQPQHF. Variable domain in full (rest from reference TRBV7-3 and TRBJ1-5): GAGVSQTPSNKVTEKGKYVELRCDPISGHTALYWYRQSLGQGPEFLIYFQGTGAADDSGLPNDRFFAVRPEGSVSTLKIQRTERGDSAVYLCASSLGTDQPQHFGDGTRLSIL.

The table lists this clonotype with a few counts. This chain connects TRBV19 to TRBJ1-1; the D gene is possibly TRBD1 (6 bases). V lost 8 bases to trimming and J lost 5 bases, with 15 bases between them. The CDR3 spans 13 residues. Germline V CDR1 and CDR2: LNHDA, SQIVND (reference sequence). The CDR3 spells CASSETRGTEAFF. DNA for the CDR3: TGTGCCAGTTCGGAAACGAGGGGGACTGAAGCTTTCTTT.

This clonotype was detected only a few times. V usage is TRBV29-1 and J usage is TRBJ2-1; TRBD1 agrees at 11 bases. V shed 6 bases, J shed 8 bases, and the junction held 9 bases outside the gene matches. Germline V lookup: CDR1 SQVTM, CDR2 ANQGSEA. CDR3 length: 14 residues. CDR3 DNA: TGCAGCGTGGACCCGGGACAGGGGGACGATGAGCAGTTCTTC. Encoded protein: CSVDPGQGDDEQFF.

The chain is built from TRBV5-8 and TRBJ1-2; D remains unclear. The CDR3 extends over 14 amino acids. Trimming pared 7 bases from V and 0 bases from J, leaving 13 bases between. CDR1 is SGHTS, CDR2 YDEGEE, per germline. In DNA, the CDR3 is TGTGCCAGCCACGATCGCGCAGCTAACTATGGCTACACCTTC. It is translated as CASHDRAANYGYTF. Full variable domain (remainder filled in from reference TRBV5-8 and TRBJ1-2): EAGVTQSPTHLIKTRGQQATLRCSPISGHTSVYWYQQALGLGLQFLLWYDEGEERNRGNFPPRFSGRQFPNYSSELNVNALELEDSALYLCASHDRAANYGYTFGSGTRLTVV.

This clonotype has more than one count but fewer than ten. The gene calls are TRBV6-2 or TRBV6-3 and TRBJ2-1; no reliable D call. Germline V gene lookup returns CDR1 MNHEY and CDR2 SVGEGT. CDR3 length: 11 amino acids. V lost 5 bases, J lost 7 bases, and 6 bases lay in between. The CDR3 nucleotides are TGTGCCAGCAGTCGTCTAAATGAGCAGTTCTTC. Its protein product is CASSRLNEQFF.

This clonotype was seen repeatedly, ten times or more. The rearrangement uses TRBV14 and TRBJ2-3; D gene uncertain. Germline CDR1 reads SGHDN; CDR2 reads FVKESK. V lost 4 bases to trimming and J lost 8 bases, with 13 bases between them. CDR3 length: 13 residues. The CDR3 protein is CASSRETSTTQYF. CDR3 sequence (DNA): TGTGCCAGCAGCCGTGAGACGTCGACTACGCAGTATTTT.

This clonotype came up many times. This sequence joins TRBV10-1 and TRBJ2-7, with D possibly being TRBD1 (5 bases). This CDR3 contains 12 residues. The ends were cut back, 5 bases at V and 3 bases at J, with 8 bases in the middle. CDR1 is WNHNN, CDR2 SYGVQD, per germline (reference sequence). CDR3 DNA sequence: TGCGCCAGCAGTTCAGGGCGCTACGAGCAGTACGTC. It yields the protein CASSSGRYEQYV.

The rearrangement links TRBV20-1 to TRBJ1-1; D is unclear. The CDR3 has 11 amino acids. CDR1 DFQATT and CDR2 SNEGSKA come from the germline V gene (reference sequence). CDR3 in amino acids: CRLGRNTEAFF. The CDR3 DNA reads as TGCAGGTTGGGGAGGAACACTGAAGCTTTCTTT.

The sample holds many counts of this clonotype. This rearrangement joins TRBV6-5 to TRBJ2-1; possibly TRBD1 for D (5 bases). This CDR3 contains 16 residues. Trimming shortened V by 2 bases and J by 7 bases, and 18 bases separated the two germline ends. CDR1 is MNHEY and CDR2 is SVGAGI in the germline V gene. This chain's CDR3 is CASSYDVTALGNEQFF. The CDR3 nucleotides read TGTGCCAGCAGTTACGACGTGACAGCCCTAGGAAATGAGCAGTTCTTC.

The CDR3 reads CSVGWERTDTQYF. For the CDR3, the DNA is TGCAGCGTTGGATGGGAGCGCACAGATACGCAGTATTTT. V gene TRBV29-1 combines with J gene TRBJ2-3, with D maybe TRBD2 (5 bases). The CDR3 totals 13 residues. Germline CDR1 SQVTM, CDR2 ANQGSEA. The germline V and J ends were trimmed by 4 bases and 1 base, with 9 bases remaining between them.

This clonotype was counted only a few times. The V and J genes are TRBV12-3 or TRBV12-4 and TRBJ2-3; no reliable D call. Trimming pared 3 bases from V and 6 bases from J, leaving 4 bases between. This CDR3 comprises 11 residues. CDR3 sequence reads: CASSFADTQYF. The CDR3 DNA sequence: TGTGCCAGCAGTTTCGCGGATACGCAGTATTTT.

This clonotype was picked up a small number of times. The chain combines TRBV14 with TRBJ2-6, with D possibly being TRBD1 (6 bases). V was shortened by 0 bases and J by 0 bases, with 18 bases between the two germline ends. CDR1 and CDR2 from the germline V gene are SGHDN and FVKESK. This CDR3 is 20 amino acids long. Written as DNA, the CDR3 is TGTGCCAGCAGCCAAGATGTTTTAGGTGGACAGTACTCTGGGGCCAACGTCCTGACTTTC. Encoded protein: CASSQDVLGGQYSGANVLTF.

The chain has TRBV10-3 and TRBJ1-6, with D tentatively TRBD1 (6 bases). CDR3 length: 14 amino acids. Trimming left V 11 bases short and J 0 bases short, with 11 bases between. Germline CDR1 is ENHRY and CDR2 is SYGVKD. CDR3 sequence: CAAGVSSYNSPLHF. Written as DNA, the CDR3 is TGTGCCGCAGGGGTTAGCTCCTATAATTCACCCCTCCACTTT.

The rearrangement links TRBV14 to TRBJ2-5; 9 bases align to TRBD2. V was clipped by 11 bases and J by 6 bases; unmatched bases: 4. Germline CDR1 reads SGHDN; CDR2 reads FVKESK. The CDR3 totals 11 residues. Here the CDR3 reads CASSGGKTQYF. The CDR3 DNA follows: TGTGCCTCAAGCGGGGGGAAGACCCAGTACTTC. Supplemented by reference TRBV14 and TRBJ2-5, the full variable domain reads EAGVTQFPSHSVIEKGQTVTLRCDPISGHDNLYWYRRVMGKEIKFLLHFVKESKQDESGMPNNRFLAERTGGTYSTLKVQPAELEDSGVYFCASSGGKTQYFGPGTRLLVL.

The rearrangement joins TRBV19 to TRBJ1-2; D uncertain. V lost 7 bases and J lost 3, with 15 bases in between. Germline V lookup: CDR1 LNHDA, CDR2 SQIVND (reference sequence). The CDR3 spans 14 residues. The CDR3 DNA reads TGTGCCAGTATTCCAGCGGGAGGTGACTATGGCTACACCTTC. Its protein is CASIPAGGDYGYTF.

This clonotype was seen a handful of times. This sequence joins TRBV7-2 and TRBJ2-5, with 9 bases identical to TRBD1. V lost 4 bases, J lost 5 bases, and 5 bases stayed unmatched. Germline V CDR1 and CDR2: SGHTA, FQGNSA. The CDR3 length is 14 residues. The CDR3 sequence: CASSYGQGFETQYF. CDR3 nucleotide sequence: TGTGCCAGCAGCTACGGACAGGGGTTTGAGACCCAGTACTTC.

This clonotype was found many times. The chain recombines TRBV7-3 with TRBJ2-1, with unresolved D. The V and J ends lost 4 bases and 7 bases respectively, with 5 bases between them. Germline CDR1 SGHTA, CDR2 FQGTGA. This CDR3 has 11 residues. The CDR3 reads CASSYHNEQFF. In nucleotides, the CDR3 is TGTGCCAGCAGCTACCATAATGAGCAGTTCTTC.

The genes are TRBV5-6 and TRBJ1-2; weak D call: TRBD1 (5 bases). The CDR3 is 13 amino acids. V lost 2 bases and J 4 bases, leaving 9 bases between the germline ends. The V gene's germline CDR1 is SGHDT and CDR2 YYEEEE. CDR3: CASSLDRLYGYTF. CDR3 in DNA: TGTGCCAGCAGCTTAGACAGACTCTATGGCTACACCTTC. Full variable domain (missing parts from reference TRBV5-6 and TRBJ1-2): DAGVTQSPTHLIKTRGQQVTLRCSPKSGHDTVSWYQQALGQGPQFIFQYYEEEERQRGNFPDRFSGHQFPNYSSELNVNALLLGDSALYLCASSLDRLYGYTFGSGTRLTVV.

The rearrangement links TRBV12-3 or TRBV12-4 to TRBJ2-2, with 9 bases fitting TRBD2. Unmatched junction bases numbered 9, after V lost 4 bases and J lost 0 bases. The CDR3 has 18 residues. The CDR3 sequence is CASSSLSSGGPNTGELFF. The CDR3 nucleotides are TGTGCCAGCAGTTCTTTAAGTAGCGGGGGCCCGAACACCGGGGAGCTGTTTTTT.

This clonotype was counted a single time. CDR3 in amino acids: CASSQDFNTEAFF. CDR3 nucleotides: TGCGCCAGCAGCCAGGACTTTAACACTGAAGCTTTCTTT. The chain carries TRBV4-1 and TRBJ1-1; D is unclear. This CDR3 is built from 13 residues. Trimming took 3 bases from V and 2 from J, leaving 7 bases between them. The germline CDR1 and CDR2 sequences are MGHRA and YSYEKL.

The chain recombines TRBV20-1 with TRBJ2-6, with no clear D. The V end lost 3 bases, the J end lost 2 bases, and 5 bases lay between the germline ends. The germline V gene encodes CDR1 DFQATT and CDR2 SNEGSKA (reference sequence). The CDR3 runs to 13 residues. This CDR3 reads CSARSPGANVLTF. CDR3 bases: TGCAGTGCTAGGTCGCCTGGGGCCAACGTCCTGACTTTC.

J is TRBJ2-1 and V is TRBV11-2, with D possibly being TRBD1 (5 bases). V shed 0 bases and J shed 10 bases, with 16 bases lying between them. The CDR3 is 15 amino acids. Germline CDR1 SGHAT, CDR2 FQNNGV. In DNA, the CDR3 is TGTGCCAGCAGCTTAGATCGGGTGGGGCCTCCCGAGCAGTTCTTC. Protein product: CASSLDRVGPPEQFF.

The chain links TRBV11-2 to TRBJ1-2; possible D gene TRBD1, 5 bases. Germline-derived CDR1 and CDR2 are SGHAT and FQNNGV. The CDR3 spans 14 residues. The V and J ends lost 5 bases and 6 bases respectively, with 16 bases between them. The CDR3 spells CASSPGPKPDGYTF. DNA of the CDR3: TGTGCCAGCAGCCCGGGACCCAAGCCCGATGGCTACACCTTC.

The chain uses TRBV5-1 and TRBJ2-3; possible D gene TRBD1, 5 bases. The CDR3 is 14 amino acids. The germline V gene has CDR1 SGHRS and CDR2 YFSETQ. Trimming removed 1 base at V and 1 base at J, with 7 bases between. The CDR3 loop is CASSLKQGTDTQYF. In nucleotides, the CDR3 is TGCGCCAGCAGCTTGAAACAGGGCACAGATACGCAGTATTTT.

This clonotype was picked up many times. The V call is TRBV7-9, the J call TRBJ2-7, with a tentative D call TRBD2 (5 bases). Germline values: CDR1 SEHNR, CDR2 FQNEAQ (reference sequence). The ends were cut back, 4 bases at V and 2 bases at J, with 18 bases in the middle. This CDR3 has 16 amino acids. The CDR3 bases are TGTGCCAGCAGCTCGTATAGCCGGAGGTTCGCCTACGAGCAGTACTTC. It yields the protein CASSSYSRRFAYEQYF.

This clonotype was picked up many times. This chain joins TRBV9 and TRBJ2-1; 8 positions agree with TRBD2. CDR1 is SGDLS, CDR2 YYNGEE, per germline. CDR3 size: 14 residues. V dropped 0 bases and J dropped 8; count of bases not matched to a gene: 4. Written as DNA, the CDR3 is TGTGCCAGCAGCGTAGGGGGACTAGTAGATGAGCAGTTCTTC. Translating it yields CASSVGGLVDEQFF. The full variable domain, completed using reference TRBV9 and TRBJ2-1, is DSGVTQTPKHLITATGQRVTLRCSPRSGDLSVYWYQQSLDQGLQFLIQYYNGEERAKGNILERFSAQQFPDLHSELNLSSLELGDSALYFCASSVGGLVDEQFFGPGTRLTVL.

The rearrangement joins TRBV12-3 or TRBV12-4 to TRBJ2-3, with D perhaps being TRBD1 or TRBD2 (5 bases each). Trimming took off 1 base at V and 9 bases at J, with 8 bases between the two ends. The CDR3 spans 12 residues. CDR3 region: CASSLGGTTQYF. In DNA form, the CDR3 reads TGTGCCAGCAGTTTAGGGGGGACCACGCAGTATTTT.